Shown below are 20 T cell receptor beta chains from a single sample sequenced in a study of T cell changes during pregnancy in multiple sclerosis. Repertoires were generated with immunoSEQ multiplex PCR, while TCRdb's copy carries only in-frame clones and drops some. The sample carries about 50,000 clones, about nine tenths recorded once. Specimen: CD4+ T cells from peripheral blood mononuclear cells, collected in the second trimester of pregnancy. These receptors were taken from a female donor with multiple sclerosis, enrolled in a pregnancy study.

The chain is built from TRBV7-9 and TRBJ2-7; 7 bases agree with TRBD2. CDR3 length: 16 amino acids. CDR1 is SEHNR, CDR2 FQNEAQ, per germline (reference sequence). Losses at the gene ends were 2 bases for V and 1 base for J; bases not matched to a gene: 8. CDR3 protein: CASSLHTGGGSYEQYF. CDR3 nucleotide sequence: TGTGCCAGCAGCTTACATACGGGGGGTGGGTCCTACGAGCAGTACTTC.

This chain links TRBV7-9 with TRBJ1-4; unclear D gene. Germline CDR1 reads SEHNR; CDR2 reads FQNEAQ (reference sequence). V gave up 1 base and J gave up 0 bases, with 9 bases separating them. The CDR3 runs to 16 residues. The CDR3 coding sequence is TGTGCCAGCAGCTTAGAAGTAGTCACAACTAATGAAAAACTGTTTTTT. Amino acids: CASSLEVVTTNEKLFF.

The V gene is TRBV4-1, the J gene TRBJ1-6; TRBD1 agrees at 10 bases. Germline-derived CDR1 and CDR2 are MGHRA and YSYEKL. The CDR3 runs 16 residues. V was pared by 2 bases and J by 7 bases, with 5 bases of the junction left unmatched. The CDR3 loop reads CASSQPPGQGNSPLHF. Here the CDR3 DNA reads TGCGCCAGCAGCCAACCACCGGGACAGGGGAATTCACCCCTCCACTTT.

The CDR3 protein is CASSYMDSGKGAFF. Written as DNA, the CDR3 is TGTGCCAGCAGTTATATGGACAGTGGGAAGGGAGCTTTCTTT. The chain uses TRBV6-6 and TRBJ1-1; D might be TRBD1 (6 bases). The germline V gene has CDR1 MNHNY and CDR2 SVGAGI (reference sequence). Deletions cut 3 bases from V and 10 bases from J, with 18 bases between. This CDR3 contains 14 residues.

V is TRBV7-3 and J is TRBJ2-3; D uncertain. The CDR3 runs to 14 residues. CDR1 and CDR2 from the germline V gene are SGHTA and FQGTGA. V was clipped by 2 bases and J by 2 bases, with 8 bases between them. The CDR3 DNA is TGTGCCAGCAGCTTAGGTACTACCACAGATACGCAGTATTTT. This sequence encodes CASSLGTTTDTQYF.

V and J are TRBV7-2 and TRBJ1-2; TRBD1 is a possible D gene (5 bases). The V end lost 2 bases, the J end lost 4 bases, and 11 bases lay between the germline ends. CDR1 SGHTA and CDR2 FQGNSA come from the germline V gene. CDR3 size: 14 residues. As DNA, the CDR3 is TGTGCCAGCAGCTTACTGGGGCAGTCCTATGGCTACACCTTC. It yields the protein CASSLLGQSYGYTF.

The chain uses TRBV2 and TRBJ2-3; 8 bases match TRBD1. Losses at the gene ends were 6 bases for V and 3 bases for J; bases not matched to a gene: 8. The CDR3 spans 15 residues. The V gene's germline CDR1 is SNHLY and CDR2 FYNNEI. In DNA, the CDR3 is TGTGCCAGCAGGTCGGCAGGGGGCGAGACAGATACGCAGTATTTT. This sequence encodes CASRSAGGETDTQYF.

The V call is TRBV4-1, the J call TRBJ2-7; D is uncertain. Germline V gene lookup returns CDR1 MGHRA and CDR2 YSYEKL. CDR3 length: 15 amino acids. V lost 1 base to trimming and J lost 0 bases, with 10 bases between them. The CDR3 sequence: CASSQGVAVSYEQYF. Here the CDR3 DNA reads TGCGCCAGCAGCCAAGGGGTGGCGGTCTCCTACGAGCAGTACTTC.

The rearrangement uses TRBV7-9 and TRBJ2-7; a weak D match, TRBD1 (6 bases). V was clipped by 7 bases and J by 1 base, with 17 bases between them. The CDR3 has 15 amino acids. Germline values: CDR1 SEHNR, CDR2 FQNEAQ (reference sequence). The CDR3 reads CASTKYRERSYEQYF. The CDR3 nucleotides read TGTGCCAGCACCAAATACAGGGAAAGGTCCTACGAGCAGTACTTC.

The rearrangement joins TRBV25-1 to TRBJ2-7, with a tentative D call TRBD2 (6 bases). Germline values: CDR1 MGHDK, CDR2 SYGVNS. V lost 1 base, J lost 5 bases, and 12 bases lay in between. This CDR3 spans 14 amino acids. The CDR3 region is CASSEFLGGNEQYF. The CDR3 DNA reads TGTGCCAGCAGTGAATTTCTGGGAGGCAACGAGCAGTACTTC.

The rearrangement uses TRBV7-2 and TRBJ2-2; 10 bases are shared with TRBD2. The CDR3 is 14 amino acids. The V gene's germline CDR1 is SGHTA and CDR2 FQGNSA. V lost 5 bases and J lost 7; bases outside the gene matches: 4. The CDR3 DNA follows: TGTGCCAGCAGCACGGGACTAGCGATCGGGGAGCTGTTTTTT. The encoded protein is CASSTGLAIGELFF.

The V gene is TRBV6-1, the J gene TRBJ1-1, with D possibly TRBD1 on 5 matching bases. Trimming cost V 7 bases and J 6 bases, with 15 bases left between them. Per the germline V gene, CDR1 is MNHNS and CDR2 is SASEGT. This CDR3 region has 13 residues. The CDR3 nucleotides are TGTGCCAGCACCAGGGATGCATTCGCTGAAGCTTTCTTT. Translation: CASTRDAFAEAFF.

The rearrangement uses TRBV5-6 and TRBJ1-6, with D uncertain. This CDR3 is built from 12 residues. Germline values: CDR1 SGHDT, CDR2 YYEEEE. The V gene lost 5 bases and the J gene lost 10 bases, with 10 bases spanning the gap. CDR3 sequence reads: CASRGRGSPLHF. CDR3 sequence (DNA): TGTGCCAGCAGGGGTCGAGGATCACCCCTCCACTTT.

This chain joins TRBV2 and TRBJ2-1; D possibly corresponds to TRBD1 (7 bases). Trimming stripped 5 bases from V and 8 bases from J, with 16 bases between. CDR1 is SNHLY, CDR2 FYNNEI, per germline. This CDR3 region has 14 residues. The CDR3 loop reads CASSWRGPFDEQFF. The DNA for the CDR3 is TGTGCCAGCAGTTGGAGGGGGCCTTTCGATGAGCAGTTCTTC. Looking up the rest from reference TRBV2 and TRBJ2-1 gives the full variable domain: EPEVTQTPSHQVTQMGQEVILRCVPISNHLYFYWYRQILGQKVEFLVSFYNNEISEKSEIFDDQFSVERPDGSNFTLKIRSTKLEDSAMYFCASSWRGPFDEQFFGPGTRLTVL.

This rearrangement joins TRBV7-8 to TRBJ1-5; unclear D gene. CDR3 length equals 16 residues. V was pared by 5 bases and J by 2 bases, with 16 bases between. The germline V gene encodes CDR1 SGHVS and CDR2 FQNEAQ. CDR3 sequence: CASSPGRRDGNQPQHF. DNA for the CDR3: TGTGCCAGCAGCCCCGGGCGGCGGGATGGCAATCAGCCCCAGCATTTT.

V usage is TRBV11-2 and J usage is TRBJ2-1, with 9 bases that match TRBD1. V lost 2 bases, J lost 5 bases, and 4 bases stayed unmatched. Germline CDR1 and CDR2: SGHAT and FQNNGV. The CDR3 length is 15 residues. The CDR3 DNA reads as TGTGCCAGCAGCTTAACCGGGACAGGGAACAATGAGCAGTTCTTC. This encodes CASSLTGTGNNEQFF.

V and J are TRBV2 and TRBJ2-4, with 8 bases aligning to TRBD2. The V gene end was trimmed by 7 bases and the J gene end by 1 base; junction bases not matched to a gene: 9. The CDR3 is made up of 16 amino acids. Looked up from germline, CDR1 is SNHLY and CDR2 is FYNNEI. Here the CDR3 reads CASMTLGGDAKNIQYF. The CDR3 nucleotides read TGTGCCAGCATGACCCTCGGGGGGGACGCCAAAAACATTCAGTACTTC.

The genes are TRBV6-1 and TRBJ1-1, with D maybe TRBD1 (6 bases). Germline V lookup: CDR1 MNHNS, CDR2 SASEGT. Deletions cut 6 bases from V and 11 bases from J, with 19 bases between. CDR3 length: 13 amino acids. The CDR3: CASSEKGLRGAFF. The CDR3 DNA reads TGTGCCAGCAGCGAAAAAGGTCTAAGGGGGGCTTTCTTT.

DNA for the CDR3: TGTGCCACCCGCGCCCCGGGACAGAGCTACGAGCAGTACTTC. Protein: CATRAPGQSYEQYF. The rearrangement links TRBV6-1 to TRBJ2-7; TRBD1 aligns across 7 bases. The CDR3 sequence is 14 residues long. The junction had 12 bases not matched to a gene; V was cut back by 10 bases and J by 3 bases. Germline V CDR1 and CDR2: MNHNS, SASEGT.

The rearrangement joins TRBV9 to TRBJ1-1; D unresolved. V lost 0 bases and J lost 8, with 17 bases in between. The CDR3 is made up of 15 amino acids. The germline gives CDR1 SGDLS, CDR2 YYNGEE. The CDR3 region is CASSVGAVDYGEAFF. The CDR3 DNA follows: TGTGCCAGCAGCGTAGGGGCAGTCGACTACGGGGAAGCTTTCTTT. The full variable domain, completed using reference TRBV9 and TRBJ1-1, is DSGVTQTPKHLITATGQRVTLRCSPRSGDLSVYWYQQSLDQGLQFLIQYYNGEERAKGNILERFSAQQFPDLHSELNLSSLELGDSALYFCASSVGAVDYGEAFFGQGTRLTVV.